One and the same sample provided the 17 T cell receptor beta chains below, sequenced in a study of T cell responses to AZD1222 COVID-19 vaccine. The assay was immunoSEQ multiplex PCR, and TCRdb's table has in-frame clones only and misses some. The sample shows about 130,000 clones, about 91% of them seen only once. The sample in question was peripheral blood, obtained 28 days after the second AZD1222 dose. These receptors came from an adult who received the AZD1222 COVID-19 vaccine.

The chain uses TRBV19 and TRBJ2-1; 10 nucleotides match TRBD2. The CDR3 has 15 amino acids. CDR1 is LNHDA and CDR2 is SQIVND in the germline V gene (reference sequence). V lost 1 base and J lost 7; bases outside the gene matches: 4. The CDR3 spells CASSIALAGGNEQFF. DNA of the CDR3: TGTGCCAGTAGTATAGCCTTAGCGGGGGGTAATGAGCAGTTCTTC.

The chain uses TRBV10-3 and TRBJ1-5; 9 nucleotides line up with TRBD1. The V gene's germline CDR1 is ENHRY and CDR2 SYGVKD. This CDR3 contains 14 residues. V shed 6 bases, J shed 2 bases, and the junction held 2 bases outside the gene matches. The CDR3 DNA reads TGTGCCATCAGGGGACAGGGCGGCAATCAGCCCCAGCATTTT. Protein sequence: CAIRGQGGNQPQHF.

The chain links TRBV29-1 to TRBJ1-2; D perhaps matches TRBD1 (5 bases). This CDR3 has 13 residues. V lost 3 bases to trimming and J lost 6 bases, with 14 bases between them. Germline V gene sequence: CDR1 SQVTM, CDR2 ANQGSEA. The CDR3 DNA reads TGCAGCGTTGAGGGGGGGAGGTCTGATGGCTACACCTTC. This translates into CSVEGGRSDGYTF.

This rearrangement joins TRBV2 to TRBJ1-1; D is possibly TRBD1 (6 bases). CDR3 length equals 13 residues. Germline V gene sequence: CDR1 SNHLY, CDR2 FYNNEI. The V end lost 4 bases, the J end lost 3 bases, and 9 bases lay between the germline ends. The CDR3 here is CASSVGGYTEAFF. The CDR3 coding sequence is TGTGCCAGCAGTGTAGGGGGTTACACTGAAGCTTTCTTT. Variable domain in full (rest from reference TRBV2 and TRBJ1-1): EPEVTQTPSHQVTQMGQEVILRCVPISNHLYFYWYRQILGQKVEFLVSFYNNEISEKSEIFDDQFSVERPDGSNFTLKIRSTKLEDSAMYFCASSVGGYTEAFFGQGTRLTVV.

The chain combines TRBV3-1 (or the pseudogene TRBV3-2) with TRBJ1-2; D gene ambiguous. Germline V lookup: CDR1 LGHDT, CDR2 YNNKEL (reference sequence). The CDR3 totals 13 residues. Deletions cut 4 bases from V and 4 bases from J, with 10 bases between. CDR3 bases: TGTGCCAGCAGCCGAGAGGGATCCTATGGCTACACCTTC. It codes for CASSREGSYGYTF.

CDR3 DNA sequence: TGTGCCAGCAGCTCCGACGGACTAGGCGAGCAGTACTTC. As protein: CASSSDGLGEQYF. The chain carries TRBV11-3 and TRBJ2-7, with TRBD2 matching 7 bases. The V gene's germline CDR1 is SGHNT and CDR2 YENEEA. The CDR3 loop spans 13 amino acids. Trimming at V came to 4 bases and at J to 6 bases, leaving 6 bases not matched to a gene.

The gene calls are TRBV27 and TRBJ1-5; no definite D call. The CDR3 extends over 16 amino acids. Trimming took off 5 bases at V and 6 bases at J, with 20 bases between the two ends. Germline CDR1 MNHEY, CDR2 SMNVEV (reference sequence). The CDR3 DNA follows: TGTGCCAGCAGTCCGGCTTTGGGGTTGGAAGTTCAGCCCCAGCATTTT. Translation gives CASSPALGLEVQPQHF.

This chain uses TRBV2 with TRBJ2-5; unclear D gene. The CDR3 sequence is 11 residues long. V was clipped by 8 bases and J by 1 base, with 5 bases between them. Germline loops: CDR1 SNHLY, CDR2 FYNNEI. The CDR3 here is CASQLQETQYF. The DNA for the CDR3 is TGTGCCAGCCAACTCCAAGAGACCCAGTACTTC.

The chain combines TRBV6-2 or TRBV6-3 with TRBJ2-1, with D perhaps TRBD1 (8 bases). The CDR3 totals 21 residues. In germline, CDR1 is MNHEY, CDR2 SVGEGT. V lost 4 bases and J lost 0, with 28 bases in between. The CDR3 sequence: CASSFPGQGGERFHSYNEQFF. The CDR3 region has the DNA TGTGCCAGCAGTTTCCCAGGACAGGGAGGGGAGCGGTTCCACTCCTACAATGAGCAGTTCTTC.

The chain uses TRBV28 and TRBJ1-3, with D perhaps matching TRBD1 (6 bases). The CDR3 runs 16 residues. V lost 4 bases and J 0 bases, leaving 13 bases between the germline ends. Looked up from germline, CDR1 is MDHEN and CDR2 is SYDVKM. CDR3 sequence: CASSSNPGVSGNTIYF. CDR3 nucleotides: TGTGCCAGCAGTTCCAACCCAGGGGTCTCTGGAAACACCATATATTTT.

This chain connects TRBV19 to TRBJ2-3, with D possibly being TRBD1 (6 bases). The CDR3 runs 16 residues. Looked up from germline, CDR1 is LNHDA and CDR2 is SQIVND (reference sequence). V was shortened by 4 bases and J by 4 bases, with 18 bases between the two germline ends. This chain's CDR3 is CASSKVGGSSADTQYF. In DNA, the CDR3 is TGTGCCAGTAGTAAGGTAGGGGGTAGCTCTGCAGATACGCAGTATTTT.

This chain uses TRBV28 with TRBJ1-1; no definite D call. There are 12 residues in the CDR3. V was pared by 1 base and J by 7 bases, with 7 bases between. The germline gives CDR1 MDHEN, CDR2 SYDVKM. The CDR3 region has the DNA TGTGCCAGCAGTTTATCGTCAGTTGAAGCTTTCTTT. Its protein product is CASSLSSVEAFF.

The chain combines TRBV27 with TRBJ1-1; unclear D gene. This CDR3 comprises 15 residues. V lost 5 bases to trimming and J lost 3 bases, with 16 bases between them. Germline values: CDR1 MNHEY, CDR2 SMNVEV (reference sequence). For the CDR3, the DNA is TGTGCCAGCAGTCGACTACACGGGCGGTACACTGAAGCTTTCTTT. This encodes CASSRLHGRYTEAFF.

The chain carries TRBV30 and TRBJ1-2; the match to TRBD1 covers 8 bases. The CDR3 loop spans 12 amino acids. With 4 bases clipped from V and 4 bases from J, the junction kept 2 bases outside the gene matches. Germline V gene lookup returns CDR1 GTSNPN and CDR2 SVGIG (reference sequence). CDR3 bases: TGTGCCTGGACGGACAGGGCCTATGGCTACACCTTC. Amino acids: CAWTDRAYGYTF.

This chain connects TRBV6-5 to TRBJ1-1; the match to TRBD1 covers 7 bases. The CDR3 is made up of 13 amino acids. Unmatched junction bases numbered 9, after V lost 6 bases and J lost 8 bases. Germline V gene data show CDR1 as MNHEY and CDR2 as SVGAGI. Here the CDR3 reads CASRTPGTVEAFF. CDR3 sequence (DNA): TGTGCCAGCAGGACGCCGGGGACAGTAGAAGCTTTCTTT.

This clone occurred once. The J gene is TRBJ1-4, the V gene TRBV2; 9 bases map to TRBD1. Per germline, CDR1 SNHLY and CDR2 FYNNEI. J lost 4 bases, V lost 5 bases, and 2 bases had no gene match. This CDR3 contains 14 residues. The DNA for the CDR3 is TGTGCCAGCAGTCTGGACAGGGGTAATGAAAAACTGTTTTTT. Protein: CASSLDRGNEKLFF.

The CDR3 protein is CASTKTGQWGWSYEQYV. CDR3 DNA: TGTGCCAGTACCAAAACTGGACAGTGGGGTTGGTCCTACGAGCAGTACGTC. The V gene is TRBV6-4, the J gene TRBJ2-7, with a weak D call TRBD1 (6 bases). The CDR3 runs to 17 residues. V dropped 9 bases and J dropped 1 base, with 25 bases sitting between them. Germline V gene sequence: CDR1 MRHNA, CDR2 SNTAGT.